This TCR beta chain derives from a study of CXCR3-negative and CXCR3-positive naive CD8 T cells. Study-wide findings and caveats: Partially decreased CXCR3 expression was recorded after cryopreservation, and fresh PBMCs were used in most assays. Similar TRBV-TRBJ gene usage was seen in naive CXCR3-negative and CXCR3-positive cells, but not in memory cells. Between one naive subset and the other, surface CD5 was comparable, and TCR strength was inferred from TRB CDR3 properties. Comparison of naive cells showed more hydrophobic TRB CDR3s in CXCR3-positive than in CXCR3-negative naive cells.

Carrying UMI labels, the TRB cDNA libraries were prepared through 5' RACE. From the 5' RACE reads, TCRdb lists one entry per CDR3 protein and no DNA. Its table lists roughly 80,000 distinct CDR3 sequences. Per germline, CDR1 MDHEN and CDR2 SYDVKM. The CDR3 length is 14 residues. Details on this clonotype: Its target is not known.

In triplicate, each CD8+ T cell subset was sorted at 250,000 to 350,000 cells per replicate. This sequence joins TRBV28 and TRBJ2-1; without DNA, the TCRdb call of TRBD1 cannot be checked. Source material: naive CXCR3+ CD8+ T cells from blood. Stated subset: CD45RO-CCR7+CD27+CD95- naive CD8+ T cells expressing CXCR3 (TNR3+). This receptor was taken from a human donor in good health. Some clones in this sample may be carry-over from other donors' samples. CDR3 sequence: CASTPEWLYNEQFF. Complete variable domain (other parts from reference TRBV28 and TRBJ2-1): DVKVTQSSRYLVKRTGEKVFLECVQDMDHENMFWYRQDPGLGLRLIYFSYDVKMKEKGDIPEGYSVSREKKERFSLILESASTNQTSMYLCASTPEWLYNEQFFGPGTRLTVL.